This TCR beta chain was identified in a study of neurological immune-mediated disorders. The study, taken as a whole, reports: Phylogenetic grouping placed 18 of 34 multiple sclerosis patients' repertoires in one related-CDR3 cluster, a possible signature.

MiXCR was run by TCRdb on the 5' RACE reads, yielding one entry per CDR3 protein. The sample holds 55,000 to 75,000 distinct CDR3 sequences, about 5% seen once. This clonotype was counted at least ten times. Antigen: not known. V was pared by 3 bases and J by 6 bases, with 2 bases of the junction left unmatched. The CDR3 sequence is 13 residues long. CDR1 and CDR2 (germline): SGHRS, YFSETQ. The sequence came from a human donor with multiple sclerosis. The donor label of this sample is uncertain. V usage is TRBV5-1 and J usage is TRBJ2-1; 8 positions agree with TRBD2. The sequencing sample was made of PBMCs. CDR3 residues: CASSSRGGNEQFF. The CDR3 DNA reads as TGCGCCAGCAGCTCACGGGGGGGCAATGAGCAGTTCTTC. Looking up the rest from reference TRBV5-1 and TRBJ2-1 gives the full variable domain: KAGVTQTPRYLIKTRGQQVTLSCSPISGHRSVSWYQQTPGQGLQFLFEYFSETQRNKGNFPGRFSGRQFSNSRSEMNVSTLELGDSALYLCASSSRGGNEQFFGPGTRLTVL.